This TCR beta chain was sequenced in a study of patients and donors after allogeneic stem cell transplantation. TCRdb re-analysed the RT-PCR reads in MiXCR, keeping a single row per CDR3 protein. The sample consists of over 130,000 distinct CDR3 sequences, over 30% of them appearing once. In its sample, this clonotype was seen many times. Input material: blood, either unsorted or a sorted T cell fraction (not recorded which). The clonotype comes from a human donor who was either an allogeneic HSCT recipient or a stem cell or donor lymphocyte infusion donor (not recorded which). It is not recorded whose cells these are; they may come from a transplant donor.

This CDR3 is CASSLQGGHTEAFF. The CDR3 DNA follows: TGTGCCAGCAGCTTACAGGGGGGGCACACTGAAGCTTTCTTT. This rearrangement joins TRBV7-2 to TRBJ1-1, with TRBD1 matching 7 bases. Per germline, CDR1 SGHTA and CDR2 FQGNSA. The J segment lost 3 bases and the V segment lost 2 bases, leaving 3 bases of the junction unmatched. This CDR3 has 14 residues.